The sequence of this TCR beta chain was determined in a study of graft-versus-host responses after intestinal transplantation. The overall study: Recipients were given multivisceral, liver-intestinal, or isolated intestinal transplants. Study-wide findings and caveats: Ileal or blood samples showed some GvH clones first, and such clones were also found in recipient marrow. High graft-versus-host to host-versus-graft clonal ratios were found in allografts of patients who had graft-donor T cell macrochimerism. Levels of circulating GvH clones at their peak were associated with early post-transplant HvG declines.

TCRdb's copy holds only in-frame clones and misses some; the assay was immunoSEQ multiplex PCR. The data show about 120,000 clones, about nine tenths seen once. Comments on this clone: What it binds is unknown.

V was clipped by 0 bases and J by 7 bases, with 10 bases between them. Germline lookup yields CDR1 SGHRS and CDR2 YFSETQ. CDR3 size: 13 residues. The source was unstimulated CD4+ T cells sorted from spleen or lymph node cells, collected before intestinal transplant. J is TRBJ1-2 and V is TRBV5-1; no firm D call. The sequence was collected from a human donor who received an intestinal transplant. CDR3 sequence: CASSLGPSGGYTF. DNA for the CDR3: TGCGCCAGCAGCTTGGGCCCAAGCGGTGGCTACACCTTC. Full variable domain (missing parts from reference TRBV5-1 and TRBJ1-2): KAGVTQTPRYLIKTRGQQVTLSCSPISGHRSVSWYQQTPGQGLQFLFEYFSETQRNKGNFPGRFSGRQFSNSRSEMNVSTLELGDSALYLCASSLGPSGGYTFGSGTRLTVV.